One sample yielded the 28 T cell receptor beta chains listed below, sequenced in a study of CD8+ T cells in alopecia areata. The authors extracted RNA and reverse transcribed it into cDNA as the sequencing template. Clones were sequenced by immunoSEQ multiplex PCR, and TCRdb holds only the in-frame ones, with some missing. The profile shows around 180,000 clones, over 55% of them singletons. Noted treatment: oral pan-JAK inhibitor, 5-10 mg twice daily. The source material was CD4+ T cells sorted from blood, sampled at week 24, from a patient treated with tofacitinib. Receptor source: a human donor with alopecia areata.

The chain recombines TRBV15 with TRBJ2-1; D gene ambiguous. CDR3 length equals 15 residues. V lost 7 bases and J 0 bases, leaving 13 bases between the germline ends. The germline V gene has CDR1 LNHNV and CDR2 YYDKDF (reference sequence). The CDR3 sequence is CATTQTSSSYNEQFF. DNA of the CDR3: TGTGCCACCACCCAGACTTCTAGCTCCTACAATGAGCAGTTCTTC. The full variable domain, rest sourced from reference TRBV15 and TRBJ2-1, is DAMVIQNPRYQVTQFGKPVTLSCSQTLNHNVMYWYQQKSSQAPKLLFHYYDKDFNNEADTPDNFQSRRPNTSFCFLDIRSPGLGDTAMYLCATTQTSSSYNEQFFGPGTRLTVL.

V usage is TRBV5-1 and J usage is TRBJ1-2; a weak D match, TRBD1 (5 bases). Trimming left V 2 bases short and J 4 bases short, with 9 bases between. The CDR3 has 13 residues. Germline V lookup: CDR1 SGHRS, CDR2 YFSETQ. Here the CDR3 DNA reads TGCGCCAGCAGCTTAGGTGGGGGCTATGGCTACACCTTC. Protein sequence: CASSLGGGYGYTF.

The rearrangement uses TRBV29-1 and TRBJ1-4; TRBD1 is a possible D gene (6 bases). Trimming removed 7 bases from V and 4 bases from J, with 10 bases in between. Germline loops: CDR1 SQVTM, CDR2 ANQGSEA. The CDR3 sequence is 12 residues long. CDR3 nucleotide sequence: TGCAGCGCGGGACACCTTAATGAAAAACTGTTTTTT. It yields the protein CSAGHLNEKLFF.

The V call is TRBV13, the J call TRBJ1-2; D gene ambiguous. The CDR3 is made up of 12 amino acids. Germline CDR1 is PRHDT and CDR2 is FYEKMQ (reference sequence). V lost 2 bases to trimming and J lost 8 bases, with 9 bases between them. The CDR3 sequence: CASSLTRGGYTF. Written as DNA, the CDR3 is TGTGCCAGCAGCTTAACCCGGGGAGGCTACACCTTC.

This chain connects TRBV29-1 to TRBJ1-1; D is perhaps TRBD1 (6 bases). This CDR3 has 14 residues. Germline values: CDR1 SQVTM, CDR2 ANQGSEA. Deletions cut 3 bases from V and 0 bases from J, with 11 bases between. CDR3 nucleotides: TGCAGCGTTGACCGGACAGCTATGAACACTGAAGCTTTCTTT. This translates into CSVDRTAMNTEAFF.

This rearrangement joins TRBV21-1 to TRBJ2-3; no check of the table's D call, TRBD2, against the DNA was made. TRBV21-1 is marked as a pseudogene. The CDR3 loop spans 13 amino acids. DNA of the CDR3: TGTGCCAGCAGGAGGTCCAGCACAGATACGCAGTATTTT. Translating gives CASRRSSTDTQYF.

This sequence joins TRBV5-6 and TRBJ2-3; D might be TRBD2 (6 bases). Germline V CDR1 and CDR2: SGHDT, YYEEEE. V dropped 6 bases and J dropped 5 bases, with 16 bases sitting between them. CDR3 length: 14 amino acids. CDR3 coding DNA: TGTGCCAGCACCGTGACTAGATTAGGAGATACGCAGTATTTT. Protein sequence: CASTVTRLGDTQYF.

The chain uses TRBV7-8 and TRBJ2-1; D is undetermined. The CDR3 is 14 residues long. V shed 1 base and J shed 9 bases, with 13 bases lying between them. Germline V gene data show CDR1 as SGHVS and CDR2 as FQNEAQ. Here the CDR3 DNA reads TGTGCCAGCAGCTTAGAGTCCGCCCTCAGTGAGCAGTTCTTC. Amino acids: CASSLESALSEQFF.

There are a few counts of this clone. This chain connects TRBV7-2 to TRBJ2-2, with 8 bases matching TRBD1. CDR1 is SGHTA and CDR2 is FQGNSA in the germline V gene. With V trimmed by 2 bases and J by 1 base, 9 bases remained unmatched. The CDR3 runs 18 residues. The CDR3, as DNA: TGTGCCAGCAGCTTATATGCGGCAGGGGGCGGGAACACCGGGGAGCTGTTTTTT. Translation gives CASSLYAAGGGNTGELFF.

This rearrangement joins TRBV9 to TRBJ2-4, with 7 positions matching TRBD1. From germline, CDR1 is SGDLS and CDR2 YYNGEE. The CDR3 spans 13 residues. V trimming: 3 bases; J trimming: 4 bases; junction bases outside the gene matches: 1. The DNA of the CDR3 is TGTGCCAGCAGCGAGGGACAGAAAAACATTCAGTACTTC. This codes for CASSEGQKNIQYF.

V usage is TRBV7-3 and J usage is TRBJ2-1; 7 nucleotides align to TRBD2. The ends lost 3 bases at V and 10 bases at J; junction bases unmatched: 6. The CDR3 extends over 13 amino acids. Germline CDR1 SGHTA, CDR2 FQGTGA. CDR3: CASSLAGVEEQFF. CDR3 bases: TGTGCCAGCAGCTTGGCGGGGGTTGAGGAGCAGTTCTTC.

This clone was counted between two and nine times. The genes are TRBV30 and TRBJ1-1, with TRBD1 as a possible D gene (5 bases). From germline, CDR1 is GTSNPN and CDR2 SVGIG (reference sequence). Trimming removed 3 bases at V and 8 bases at J, with 16 bases between. The CDR3 runs 13 residues. Written as DNA, the CDR3 is TGTGCCTGGAGGGGGACTGGGAAATCGGAAGCTTTCTTT. This gives the protein CAWRGTGKSEAFF.

The V and J genes are TRBV7-9 and TRBJ2-2; TRBD1 is a possible D gene (5 bases). V lost 2 bases and J 1 base, leaving 8 bases between the germline ends. The length of the CDR3 is 15 residues. The V gene's germline CDR1 is SEHNR and CDR2 FQNEAQ (reference sequence). The CDR3 nucleotides are TGTGCCAGCAGCTTACCTACAGGGAACACCGGGGAGCTGTTTTTT. This codes for CASSLPTGNTGELFF. Based on the CDR3 plus reference TRBV7-9 and TRBJ2-2, the full variable domain is DTGVSQNPRHKITKRGQNVTFRCDPISEHNRLYWYRQTLGQGPEFLTYFQNEAQLEKSRLLSDRFSAERPKGSFSTLEIQRTEQGDSAMYLCASSLPTGNTGELFFGEGSRLTVL.

The rearrangement uses TRBV4-2 and TRBJ2-7, with a weak D call TRBD2 (6 bases). The CDR3 has 13 amino acids. V lost 6 bases to trimming and J lost 0 bases, with 9 bases between them. Germline V lookup: CDR1 LGHNA, CDR2 YNFKEQ. The chain's CDR3 is CASSWDFSYEQYF. In DNA form, the CDR3 reads TGTGCCAGCAGTTGGGACTTCTCCTACGAGCAGTACTTC.

This chain joins TRBV30 and TRBJ2-6; no definite D call. Germline values: CDR1 GTSNPN, CDR2 SVGIG (reference sequence). V lost 0 bases and J 5 bases, leaving 14 bases between the germline ends. The CDR3 is 16 residues long. CDR3 DNA: TGTGCCTGGAGTGTACGAGTCTCTGGGTGGGCCAACGTCCTGACTTTC. It is translated as CAWSVRVSGWANVLTF.

This clone was detected only a few times. This chain connects TRBV29-1 to TRBJ2-3, with D possibly being TRBD2 (6 bases). CDR1 is SQVTM, CDR2 ANQGSEA, per germline. CDR3 length: 12 residues. V was shortened by 4 bases and J by 6 bases, with 11 bases between the two germline ends. The CDR3 is CSVAASVDTQYF. The CDR3 bases are TGCAGCGTTGCGGCTAGCGTGGATACGCAGTATTTT.

The chain has TRBV7-2 and TRBJ1-5, with TRBD1 identical over 8 bases. CDR1 and CDR2 (germline): SGHTA, FQGNSA. The V gene end was trimmed by 6 bases and the J gene end by 0 bases; junction bases not matched to a gene: 10. This CDR3 contains 17 residues. Here the CDR3 DNA reads TGTGCCAGCAGTTCTCTCAGGGGGCAAGATAGCAATCAGCCCCAGCATTTT. This translates into CASSSLRGQDSNQPQHF.

The chain has TRBV10-3 and TRBJ1-3; D possibly corresponds to TRBD1 (5 bases). Germline values: CDR1 ENHRY, CDR2 SYGVKD. The CDR3 contains 17 residues. V lost 5 bases to trimming and J lost 0 bases, with 17 bases between them. CDR3 loop: CAISRNSDRTSGNTIYF. As DNA, the CDR3 is TGTGCCATCAGTCGAAATAGCGACAGAACCTCTGGAAACACCATATATTTT.

The genes are TRBV28 and TRBJ1-1; D is undetermined. CDR1 is MDHEN, CDR2 SYDVKM, per germline. V dropped 1 base and J dropped 6 bases, with 3 bases sitting between them. This CDR3 spans 11 amino acids. CDR3 nucleotides: TGTGCCAGCAGTTTATCATCTGAAGCTTTCTTT. Translated: CASSLSSEAFF. Using reference TRBV28 and TRBJ1-1 for the parts outside the CDR3, the full variable domain is DVKVTQSSRYLVKRTGEKVFLECVQDMDHENMFWYRQDPGLGLRLIYFSYDVKMKEKGDIPEGYSVSREKKERFSLILESASTNQTSMYLCASSLSSEAFFGQGTRLTVV.

This clone occurred a few times. CDR3 in DNA: TGCGCCAGCAGAGCACAGGGGCAGGATACAGATACGCAGTATTTT. Protein product: CASRAQGQDTDTQYF. The chain recombines TRBV4-1 with TRBJ2-3; 7 bases are shared with TRBD1. Trimming took 6 bases from V and 3 from J; bases not matched to a gene: 9. Germline CDR1 MGHRA, CDR2 YSYEKL. The CDR3 consists of 15 residues.

The rearrangement uses TRBV5-5 and TRBJ1-1; the D is unclear. The V gene lost 8 bases and the J gene lost 2 bases, with 19 bases spanning the gap. Germline V gene data show CDR1 as SGHKS and CDR2 as YYEKEE (reference sequence). The CDR3 covers 15 residues. The CDR3 region is CASRTGTGDNTEAFF. The CDR3 DNA sequence: TGTGCCAGTCGAACGGGAACCGGGGATAACACTGAAGCTTTCTTT.

The gene calls are TRBV4-3 and TRBJ2-7, with 9 positions matching TRBD1. The germline V gene encodes CDR1 LGHNA and CDR2 YSLEER. V shed 1 base and J 4 bases; nucleotides not matched to a gene: 5. CDR3 length: 15 residues. The CDR3 DNA is TGCGCCAGCAGCCAAGGACAGGGGGAAGGGTACGAGCAGTACTTC. Translating it yields CASSQGQGEGYEQYF.

CDR3 sequence: CASSAPQGVGGYGYTF. The CDR3 DNA reads TGTGCCAGCAGTGCCCCCCAGGGGGTGGGAGGCTATGGCTACACCTTC. J is TRBJ1-2 and V is TRBV25-1; 7 nucleotides align to TRBD1. Germline assignment: CDR1 MGHDK and CDR2 SYGVNS. Unmatched junction bases numbered 12, after V lost 4 bases and J lost 4 bases. The CDR3 has 16 amino acids.

This chain joins TRBV15 and TRBJ2-3, with D possibly matching TRBD2 (6 bases). This CDR3 contains 14 residues. In germline, CDR1 is LNHNV, CDR2 YYDKDF (reference sequence). The ends were cut back, 6 bases at V and 6 bases at J, with 16 bases in the middle. This CDR3 reads CATSSVAALDTQYF. As DNA, the CDR3 is TGTGCCACCAGTTCGGTAGCGGCCCTCGATACGCAGTATTTT.

J is TRBJ1-2 and V is TRBV5-1; no firm D call. Germline lookup yields CDR1 SGHRS and CDR2 YFSETQ. This CDR3 is built from 15 residues. Trimming took 4 bases from V and 0 from J, leaving 13 bases between them. As DNA, the CDR3 is TGCGCCAGCAGCATTGGGCTCGACACTAACTATGGCTACACCTTC. It yields the protein CASSIGLDTNYGYTF.

This clone was counted between two and nine times. V is TRBV29-1 and J is TRBJ2-3; 11 nucleotides agree with TRBD1. This CDR3 has 14 residues. The J segment lost 6 bases and the V segment lost 5 bases, leaving 7 bases of the junction unmatched. CDR1 is SQVTM and CDR2 is ANQGSEA in the germline V gene. CDR3: CSVTGTGGTDTQYF. The CDR3 region has the DNA TGCAGCGTTACCGGGACAGGGGGAACCGATACGCAGTATTTT.

V and J are TRBV30 and TRBJ1-2; D is unresolved. Germline V gene sequence: CDR1 GTSNPN, CDR2 SVGIG (reference sequence). This CDR3 is built from 13 residues. V gave up 2 bases and J gave up 3 bases, with 10 bases separating them. CDR3 sequence: CAWSTKFDYGYTF. The CDR3 bases are TGTGCCTGGAGTACGAAGTTTGACTATGGCTACACCTTC.

As regards this clone: The same CDR3 can be traced to other DNA sequences in this sample. The chain carries TRBV7-2 and TRBJ1-1, with unresolved D. Trimming removed 5 bases at V and 0 bases at J, with 7 bases between. This CDR3 is 13 amino acids long. Germline CDR1 reads SGHTA; CDR2 reads FQGNSA. The CDR3 reads CASSPGMNTEAFF. The CDR3 nucleotides read TGTGCCAGCAGCCCCGGGATGAACACTGAAGCTTTCTTT.